This T cell receptor beta chain is from a study of blood T cell repertoires in COVID-19. The repertoire was sequenced with immunoSEQ multiplex PCR; TCRdb's copy has only in-frame clones and lacks some. The sample holds approximately 77,000 clones; approximately 85% are singletons and the top ten take roughly 9.3%. Germline CDR1 SEHNR, CDR2 FQNEAQ (reference sequence). The CDR3 has 15 amino acids. V was clipped by 5 bases and J by 1 base, with 14 bases between them. This chain uses TRBV7-9 with TRBJ1-1, with TRBD1 as a possible D gene (6 bases). The sequenced sample was peripheral blood. This clonotype was sampled from a man between 45 and 60 years old with COVID-19, enrolled during active disease. Here the CDR3 DNA reads TGTGCCAGCAGCCAAGGGACACAAAAGAACACTGAAGCTTTCTTT. Protein product: CASSQGTQKNTEAFF.